A few counts support the clone carrying this T cell receptor (beta chain). The record originates from a study of cytomegalovirus exposure and HLA in healthy donors. Germline loops: CDR1 SGHDT, CDR2 YYEEEE. CDR3 length equals 12 residues. V lost 3 bases and J 6 bases, leaving 9 bases between the germline ends. Amplification used 60 Vbeta primers and 13 Jbeta primers. The data were produced by immunoSEQ multiplex PCR, yet TCRdb's version contains in-frame clones alone and is incomplete. In the table there are tens of thousands of clones, roughly 67% of which are singletons. The sample was PBMCs. The clonotype originates from a woman in her forties or fifties in good health and CMV-seropositive. The gene calls are TRBV5-6 and TRBJ1-1; D not certain. The CDR3 region has the DNA TGTGCCAGCAGCTACGGGTGGGCTGAAGCTTTCTTT. It specifies CASSYGWAEAFF.